The clone carrying this T cell receptor (beta chain) appeared many times. Germline CDR1 is SEHNR and CDR2 is FQNEAQ (reference sequence). V was clipped by 5 bases and J by 5 bases; unmatched bases: 12. The CDR3 sequence is 15 residues long. The source of the sample is a study of molecular identifiers for immune sequencing clone quantification. TCRdb used MiXCR to reprocess the PCR reads, holding one entry per CDR3 protein. This sample has just under 650,000 distinct CDR3 sequences, with nearly 20% found just once. Specimen: naive CD8+ T cells from blood, with Jurkat cell RNA spiked in. The subset denotes: FACS-sorted CD8+CD4-CCR7+CD45RA+ naive T cells. The chain is built from TRBV7-9 and TRBJ2-7; 7 bases align to TRBD1. The clonotype originates from a human donor in good health. Some libraries in this study had Jurkat cell RNA spiked in. CDR3 DNA: TGTGCCAGCAGCCAAGGCGACAGGGTTTTCAACGAGCAGTACTTC. Residues: CASSQGDRVFNEQYF.